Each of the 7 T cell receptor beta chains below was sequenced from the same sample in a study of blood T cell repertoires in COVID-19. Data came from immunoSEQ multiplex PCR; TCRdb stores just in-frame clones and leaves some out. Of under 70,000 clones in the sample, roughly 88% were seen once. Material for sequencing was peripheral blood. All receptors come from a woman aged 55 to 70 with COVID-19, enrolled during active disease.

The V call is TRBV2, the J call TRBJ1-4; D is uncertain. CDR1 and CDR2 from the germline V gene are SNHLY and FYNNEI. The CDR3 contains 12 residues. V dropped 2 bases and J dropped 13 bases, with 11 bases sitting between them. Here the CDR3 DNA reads TGTGCCAGCAGTGAATTGATGTCGGGACTGTTTTTT. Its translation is CASSELMSGLFF.

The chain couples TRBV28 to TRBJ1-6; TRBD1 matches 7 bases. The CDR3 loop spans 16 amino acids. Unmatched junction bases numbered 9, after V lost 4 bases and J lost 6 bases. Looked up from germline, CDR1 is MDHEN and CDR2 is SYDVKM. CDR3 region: CASSYKTGVFNSPLHF. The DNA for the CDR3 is TGTGCCAGCAGTTACAAAACAGGGGTCTTTAATTCACCCCTCCACTTT.

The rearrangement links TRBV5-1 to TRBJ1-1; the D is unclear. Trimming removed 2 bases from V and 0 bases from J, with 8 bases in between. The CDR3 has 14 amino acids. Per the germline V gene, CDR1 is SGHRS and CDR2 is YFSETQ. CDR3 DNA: TGCGCCAGCAGCTTCTTGGACTTGAACACTGAAGCTTTCTTT. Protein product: CASSFLDLNTEAFF.

The CDR3 is CASSSGSNSPLHF. The CDR3 nucleotides read TGTGCCAGCAGTTCCGGGAGTAATTCACCCCTCCACTTT. V gene TRBV6-5 combines with J gene TRBJ1-6; D gene ambiguous. CDR3 length: 13 residues. V lost 4 bases to trimming and J lost 6 bases, with 7 bases between them. The germline CDR1 and CDR2 sequences are MNHEY and SVGAGI.

The CDR3 DNA follows: TGTGCCATCAGGGGGAACCAGGGGGACGGGGAGCTGTTTTTT. Its protein product is CAIRGNQGDGELFF. The V call is TRBV10-3, the J call TRBJ2-2; 7 bases are shared with TRBD1. Trimming at V came to 6 bases and at J to 7 bases, leaving 8 bases not matched to a gene. Germline V CDR1 and CDR2: ENHRY, SYGVKD. CDR3 size: 14 residues.

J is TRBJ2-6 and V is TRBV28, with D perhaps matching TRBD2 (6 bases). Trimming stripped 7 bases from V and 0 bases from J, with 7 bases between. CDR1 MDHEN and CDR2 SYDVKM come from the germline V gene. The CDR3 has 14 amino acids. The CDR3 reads CASKEGSGANVLTF. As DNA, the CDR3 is TGTGCCAGCAAGGAGGGCTCTGGGGCCAACGTCCTGACTTTC.

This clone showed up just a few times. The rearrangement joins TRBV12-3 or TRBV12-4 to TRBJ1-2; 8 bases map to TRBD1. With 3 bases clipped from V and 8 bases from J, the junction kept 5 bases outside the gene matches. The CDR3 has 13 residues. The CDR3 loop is CASSFGQGRGYTF. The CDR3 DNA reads TGTGCCAGCAGTTTCGGACAGGGTCGAGGCTACACCTTC.